Following are 7 T cell receptor beta chains from one sample sequenced in a study of a mutant IDH1 vaccine in newly diagnosed glioma. Time point reported: baseline, week 1 (first vaccination visit). Treatment given: pre-vaccination baseline after standard-of-care therapy. Here immunoSEQ multiplex PCR was the method, and the copy in TCRdb shows in-frame clones only, minus some. Of about 51,000 clones detected, 65% to 80% appear once; the ten largest clones hold around 1.9%. Material: PBMCs, obtained from a glioma patient treated with radiotherapy, temozolomide or both. Receptor source: a woman between 40 and 55 years old with glioma.

The count of this clone is one. The rearrangement links TRBV5-1 to TRBJ1-2, with D hard to call. The V and J ends lost 4 bases and 6 bases respectively, with 10 bases between them. Germline V gene lookup returns CDR1 SGHRS and CDR2 YFSETQ. There are 12 residues in the CDR3. CDR3 DNA sequence: TGCGCCAGCAGCCCAAACTTTGATGGCTACACCTTC. Translating gives CASSPNFDGYTF.

This sequence joins TRBV27 and TRBJ1-1, with a weak D call TRBD1 (5 bases). The V gene's germline CDR1 is MNHEY and CDR2 SMNVEV (reference sequence). Trimming stripped 6 bases from V and 4 bases from J, with 12 bases between. The CDR3 is 13 amino acids. CDR3 sequence reads: CASSQPGRTEAFF. In nucleotides, the CDR3 is TGTGCCAGCAGCCAGCCAGGGCGCACTGAAGCTTTCTTT.

The chain couples TRBV10-3 to TRBJ1-3; D might be TRBD1 (6 bases). Germline V CDR1 and CDR2: ENHRY, SYGVKD. The CDR3 loop spans 18 amino acids. V was shortened by 6 bases and J by 0 bases, with 21 bases between the two germline ends. Written as DNA, the CDR3 is TGTGCCATCAGAGGGGGAGAGGGACTCGGGGACTCTGGAAACACCATATATTTT. Protein product: CAIRGGEGLGDSGNTIYF.

This rearrangement joins TRBV29-1 to TRBJ2-1; D call uncertain. The CDR3 runs to 13 residues. The germline CDR1 and CDR2 sequences are SQVTM and ANQGSEA. Trimming removed 0 bases from V and 8 bases from J, with 11 bases in between. CDR3 nucleotide sequence: TGCAGCGTTGAAGATGTGATGTGGGATGAGCAGTTCTTC. Translating it yields CSVEDVMWDEQFF.

The chain links TRBV10-2 to TRBJ1-3, with TRBD1 identical over 9 bases. The CDR3 spans 14 residues. The junction had 6 bases not matched to a gene; V was cut back by 6 bases and J by 6 bases. Germline lookup yields CDR1 WSHSY and CDR2 SAAADI. CDR3 amino acids: CASRGTGSKNTIYF. As DNA, the CDR3 is TGCGCCAGCAGAGGGACAGGGAGTAAAAACACCATATATTTT.

The chain uses TRBV6-5 and TRBJ2-7, with no clear D. V lost 2 bases, J lost 6 bases, and 11 bases lay in between. The CDR3 length is 13 residues. From germline, CDR1 is MNHEY and CDR2 SVGAGI. CDR3 sequence (DNA): TGTGCCAGCAGTTACGGTCCGAGATCCGAGCAGTACTTC. Translating gives CASSYGPRSEQYF.

This clone was seen only a few times. CDR3 sequence reads: CAWKLERSSGYTF. In nucleotides, the CDR3 is TGTGCCTGGAAATTAGAGAGGAGCAGTGGCTACACCTTC. This sequence joins TRBV30 and TRBJ1-2; D remains unclear. V was pared by 4 bases and J by 7 bases, with 16 bases between. This CDR3 comprises 13 residues. CDR1 and CDR2 (germline): GTSNPN, SVGIG (reference sequence).